This is a list of T cell receptor beta chains from one sample in a study of blood T cell repertoires in COVID-19. Here immunoSEQ multiplex PCR was the method, and the copy in TCRdb shows in-frame clones only, minus some. The sample comprises 190,000 or so clones, 70% to 90% of which are singletons, and nearly 2.5% rests with the top ten. The specimen was peripheral blood. These receptors were taken from a man aged 40-50 years with active or convalescent COVID-19. The CDR3 runs from the conserved cysteine through the conserved F or W. The order of the fields is J gene, clone size, D gene, V gene, CDR3 DNA, CDR3 protein. D genes are given only for firm matches. Rows may omit the clone size; those that give it use once, few, many or a size class.

j_call: TRBJ2-1; clone_size: NA; d_call: TRBD2; v_call: TRBV28; cdr3_nt: TGTGCCAGCAGTCCACAGCGGGGCAATGAGCAGTTCTTC; cdr3_aa: CASSPQRGNEQFF
j_call: TRBJ2-5; clone_size: NA; d_call: NA; v_call: TRBV3-1/TRBV3-2; cdr3_nt: TGTGCCAGCAGCCAAGTATCAGAGACCCAGTACTTC; cdr3_aa: CASSQVSETQYF
j_call: TRBJ2-3; clone_size: NA; d_call: TRBD2; v_call: TRBV28; cdr3_nt: TGTGCCAGCAGTTTAAGGCTAGCGGGGGATACGCAGTATTTT; cdr3_aa: CASSLRLAGDTQYF
j_call: TRBJ2-7; clone_size: NA; d_call: TRBD1; v_call: TRBV19; cdr3_nt: TGTGCCAGTAGTACCCCGGGACAGTCAGTCTACGAGCAGTACTTC; cdr3_aa: CASSTPGQSVYEQYF
j_call: TRBJ2-2; clone_size: few; d_call: NA; v_call: TRBV5-6; cdr3_nt: TGTGCCAGCTTTAGAGAGGGAACCGGGGAGCTGTTTTTT; cdr3_aa: CASFREGTGELFF
j_call: TRBJ2-5; clone_size: NA; d_call: TRBD1; v_call: TRBV3-1/TRBV3-2; cdr3_nt: TGTGCCAGCAGCCAAGGGCAGGGGGAGAGTGTGACCCAGTACTTC; cdr3_aa: CASSQGQGESVTQYF
j_call: TRBJ1-2; clone_size: NA; d_call: TRBD1; v_call: TRBV7-8; cdr3_nt: TGTGCCAGCAGCAAAGACCGGGGAGACAGGGGAGATGGCTACACCTTC; cdr3_aa: CASSKDRGDRGDGYTF
j_call: TRBJ2-1; clone_size: NA; d_call: TRBD2; v_call: TRBV13; cdr3_nt: TGTGCCAGCAGCCCGGGACTAGCGCTCAATGAGCAGTTCTTC; cdr3_aa: CASSPGLALNEQFF
j_call: TRBJ2-3; clone_size: NA; d_call: NA; v_call: TRBV7-9; cdr3_nt: TGTGCCAGCAGCCAAGGCAGGGCGGGGACTAGCACAGATACGCAGTATTTT; cdr3_aa: CASSQGRAGTSTDTQYF
j_call: TRBJ2-1; clone_size: NA; d_call: TRBD2; v_call: TRBV5-1; cdr3_nt: TGCGCCAGCAGCTACCACACTAGCGGGGTTGGGAATGAGCAGTTCTTC; cdr3_aa: CASSYHTSGVGNEQFF
j_call: TRBJ1-2; clone_size: NA; d_call: TRBD1; v_call: TRBV5-1; cdr3_nt: TGCGCCAGCAGCTCGGGGACAGGGGGCTCGGGTGGCTACACCTTC; cdr3_aa: CASSSGTGGSGGYTF
j_call: TRBJ1-2; clone_size: few; d_call: NA; v_call: TRBV2; cdr3_nt: TGTGCCAGCAGTGAAAATGGGGCCGGGCCATATGGCTACACCTTC; cdr3_aa: CASSENGAGPYGYTF
j_call: TRBJ2-1; clone_size: NA; d_call: NA; v_call: TRBV24-1; cdr3_nt: TGTGCCACCAGTGAACCCACAGGACCGATGGGGAATGAGCAGTTCTTC; cdr3_aa: CATSEPTGPMGNEQFF
j_call: TRBJ2-1; clone_size: NA; d_call: NA; v_call: TRBV21-1; cdr3_nt: TGTGCCAGCAGCACCATGCGACAGGGGCTGTGGTACAATGAGCAGTTCTTC; cdr3_aa: CASSTMRQGLWYNEQFF
j_call: TRBJ1-4; clone_size: NA; d_call: NA; v_call: TRBV2; cdr3_nt: TGTGCCAGCAGTGGACAGGAAAAACTGTTTTTT; cdr3_aa: CASSGQEKLFF
j_call: TRBJ1-2; clone_size: NA; d_call: NA; v_call: TRBV6-2/TRBV6-3; cdr3_nt: TGTGCCAGCAGTTTACCACAGGAGCCTCATGGCTACACCTTC; cdr3_aa: CASSLPQEPHGYTF
j_call: TRBJ2-1; clone_size: NA; d_call: NA; v_call: TRBV15; cdr3_nt: TGTGCCACCAGCAGAGGCCATGCGGGTTATTATGAGCAGTTCTTC; cdr3_aa: CATSRGHAGYYEQFF
j_call: TRBJ1-2; clone_size: few; d_call: NA; v_call: TRBV7-2; cdr3_nt: TGTGCCAGCAGCCAGGGCAGAGCCACCAACTATGGCTACACCTTC; cdr3_aa: CASSQGRATNYGYTF
j_call: TRBJ1-3; clone_size: NA; d_call: NA; v_call: TRBV6-5; cdr3_nt: TGTGCCAGCAGCCGACAGGCCTACTCTGGAAACACCATATATTTT; cdr3_aa: CASSRQAYSGNTIYF
j_call: TRBJ2-7; clone_size: NA; d_call: TRBD1; v_call: TRBV18; cdr3_nt: TGTGCCAGCTCACCCTACTCGACAGGGCTGTACGAGCAGTACTTC; cdr3_aa: CASSPYSTGLYEQYF
j_call: TRBJ2-7; clone_size: NA; d_call: TRBD1; v_call: TRBV5-1; cdr3_nt: TGCGCCAGCAGCACGTCCGGGACAGGGGAGGGCTACGAGCAGTACTTC; cdr3_aa: CASSTSGTGEGYEQYF
j_call: TRBJ1-1; clone_size: once; d_call: NA; v_call: TRBV5-1; cdr3_nt: TGCGCCAGCAGTCCAAACAGGAACACTGAAGCTTTCTTT; cdr3_aa: CASSPNRNTEAFF
j_call: TRBJ2-7; clone_size: NA; d_call: NA; v_call: TRBV19; cdr3_nt: TGTGCCAGTAGTATAGTACACGACGGGAGCTCCTACGAGCAGTACTTC; cdr3_aa: CASSIVHDGSSYEQYF
j_call: TRBJ1-4; clone_size: NA; d_call: NA; v_call: TRBV30; cdr3_nt: TGTGCCTGGAGTGTACGTTTGGGGCTGGGTGGTGAAAAACTGTTTTTT; cdr3_aa: CAWSVRLGLGGEKLFF
j_call: TRBJ2-4; clone_size: NA; d_call: NA; v_call: TRBV7-9; cdr3_nt: TGTGCCAGCAGCTTAGGGATCCCAGGCCTGCACTTC; cdr3_aa: CASSLGIPGLHF
j_call: TRBJ2-7; clone_size: NA; d_call: TRBD2; v_call: TRBV6-5; cdr3_nt: TGTGCCAGCCGAGCGGGAGGAGGGGCCTACGAGCAGTACTTC; cdr3_aa: CASRAGGGAYEQYF
j_call: TRBJ1-2; clone_size: NA; d_call: NA; v_call: TRBV14; cdr3_nt: TGTGCCAGCAGCCAAGCGCTGGGAGGAGGGGCCGCCTTCACCTTC; cdr3_aa: CASSQALGGGAAFTF
j_call: TRBJ1-1; clone_size: NA; d_call: TRBD1; v_call: TRBV5-1; cdr3_nt: TGCGCCAGCAGCTCGGGGATCCTGACAGGGACGGCTGAAGCTTTCTTT; cdr3_aa: CASSSGILTGTAEAFF
j_call: TRBJ1-4; clone_size: NA; d_call: NA; v_call: TRBV25-1; cdr3_nt: TGTGCCAGCAGTCTCGGACAGATTGCAACTAATGAAAAACTGTTTTTT; cdr3_aa: CASSLGQIATNEKLFF
j_call: TRBJ2-1; clone_size: NA; d_call: NA; v_call: TRBV9; cdr3_nt: TGTGCCAGCAGCGTAGGGGAGATTTACTACAATGAGCAGTTCTTC; cdr3_aa: CASSVGEIYYNEQFF
j_call: TRBJ2-1; clone_size: NA; d_call: NA; v_call: TRBV4-2; cdr3_nt: TGTGCCAGCAGCCAAGACCCCAGGGGCTCCTACAATGAGCAGTTCTTC; cdr3_aa: CASSQDPRGSYNEQFF
j_call: TRBJ1-5; clone_size: NA; d_call: NA; v_call: TRBV7-8; cdr3_nt: TGTGCCAGCAGCCCAGTGGTGACAGGCTTGCCCCAGCATTTT; cdr3_aa: CASSPVVTGLPQHF
j_call: TRBJ2-1; clone_size: NA; d_call: TRBD2; v_call: TRBV7-8; cdr3_nt: TGTGCCAGCAGCTTAACGGGGGAGGGGTACAATGAGCAGTTCTTC; cdr3_aa: CASSLTGEGYNEQFF
j_call: TRBJ1-4; clone_size: NA; d_call: NA; v_call: TRBV20-1; cdr3_nt: TGCAGTGCTAGTCACAGGGTAGAAGAAAAACTGTTTTTT; cdr3_aa: CSASHRVEEKLFF
j_call: TRBJ2-7; clone_size: NA; d_call: NA; v_call: TRBV10-3; cdr3_nt: TGTGCCATCAGTGACGGGGTCGACGAGCAGTACTTC; cdr3_aa: CAISDGVDEQYF
j_call: TRBJ2-3; clone_size: NA; d_call: TRBD2; v_call: TRBV9; cdr3_nt: TGTGCCAGCACCGCGGGGGGCCGCAGCACAGATACGCAGTATTTT; cdr3_aa: CASTAGGRSTDTQYF
j_call: TRBJ1-1; clone_size: NA; d_call: NA; v_call: TRBV28; cdr3_nt: TGTGCCAGCACCCCCCCGGGGAACACTGAAGCTTTCTTT; cdr3_aa: CASTPPGNTEAFF